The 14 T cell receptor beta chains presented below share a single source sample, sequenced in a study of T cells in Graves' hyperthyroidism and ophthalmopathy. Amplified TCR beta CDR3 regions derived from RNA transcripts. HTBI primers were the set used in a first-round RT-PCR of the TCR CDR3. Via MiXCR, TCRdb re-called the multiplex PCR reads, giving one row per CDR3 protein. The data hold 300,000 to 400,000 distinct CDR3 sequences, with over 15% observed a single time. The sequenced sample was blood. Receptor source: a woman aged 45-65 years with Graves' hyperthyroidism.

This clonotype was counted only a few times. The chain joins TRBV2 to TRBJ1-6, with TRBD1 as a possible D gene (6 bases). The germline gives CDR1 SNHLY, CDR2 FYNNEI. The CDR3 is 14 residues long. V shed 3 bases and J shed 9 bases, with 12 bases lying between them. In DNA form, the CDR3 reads TGTGCCAGCAGTGAGGACAGCGCCTTTTCACCCCTCCACTTT. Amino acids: CASSEDSAFSPLHF. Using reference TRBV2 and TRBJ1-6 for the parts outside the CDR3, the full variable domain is EPEVTQTPSHQVTQMGQEVILRCVPISNHLYFYWYRQILGQKVEFLVSFYNNEISEKSEIFDDQFSVERPDGSNFTLKIRSTKLEDSAMYFCASSEDSAFSPLHFGNGTRLTVT.

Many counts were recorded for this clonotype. The CDR3 DNA follows: TGTGCCAGCAGCCCAGGATCCCCGCAAGGTGTGGCTTTCTTT. The encoded protein is CASSPGSPQGVAFF. The rearrangement uses TRBV11-2 and TRBJ1-1, with D uncertain. The V gene lost 5 bases and the J gene lost 11 bases, with 21 bases spanning the gap. This CDR3 has 14 amino acids. CDR1 is SGHAT, CDR2 FQNNGV, per germline.

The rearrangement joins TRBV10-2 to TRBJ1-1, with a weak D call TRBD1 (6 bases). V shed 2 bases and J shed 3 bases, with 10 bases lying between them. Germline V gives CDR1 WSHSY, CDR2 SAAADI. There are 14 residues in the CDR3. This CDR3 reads CASSESGQYTEAFF. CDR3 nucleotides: TGCGCCAGCAGTGAGAGTGGACAGTACACTGAAGCTTTCTTT.

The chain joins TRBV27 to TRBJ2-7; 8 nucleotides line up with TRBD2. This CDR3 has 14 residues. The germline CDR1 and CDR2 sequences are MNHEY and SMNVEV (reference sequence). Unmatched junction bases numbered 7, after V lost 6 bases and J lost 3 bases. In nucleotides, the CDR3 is TGTGCCAGCAGCCCCGGACTAGCCATCTACGAGCAGTACTTC. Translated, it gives CASSPGLAIYEQYF.

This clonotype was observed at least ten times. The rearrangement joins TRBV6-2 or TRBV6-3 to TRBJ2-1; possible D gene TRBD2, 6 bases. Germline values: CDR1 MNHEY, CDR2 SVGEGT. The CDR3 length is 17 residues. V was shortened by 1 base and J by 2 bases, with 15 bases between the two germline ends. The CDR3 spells CASSYFSGDPTYNEQFF. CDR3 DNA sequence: TGTGCCAGCAGTTACTTTAGCGGAGACCCGACCTACAATGAGCAGTTCTTC.

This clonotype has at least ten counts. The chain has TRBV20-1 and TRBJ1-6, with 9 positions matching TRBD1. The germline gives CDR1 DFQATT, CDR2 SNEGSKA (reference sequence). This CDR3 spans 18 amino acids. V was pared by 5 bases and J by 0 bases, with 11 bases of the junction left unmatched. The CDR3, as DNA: TGCAGTGCTTCCGACAGGGGGAAGTCGAGCTCCTATAATTCACCCCTCCACTTT. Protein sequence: CSASDRGKSSSYNSPLHF.

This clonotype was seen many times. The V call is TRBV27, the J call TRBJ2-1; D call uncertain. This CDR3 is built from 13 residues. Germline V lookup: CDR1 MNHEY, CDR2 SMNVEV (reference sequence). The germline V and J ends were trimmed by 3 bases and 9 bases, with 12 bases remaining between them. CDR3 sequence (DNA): TGTGCCAGCAGTTTGGTAGGTGAAGGTGAGCAGTTCTTC. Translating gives CASSLVGEGEQFF.

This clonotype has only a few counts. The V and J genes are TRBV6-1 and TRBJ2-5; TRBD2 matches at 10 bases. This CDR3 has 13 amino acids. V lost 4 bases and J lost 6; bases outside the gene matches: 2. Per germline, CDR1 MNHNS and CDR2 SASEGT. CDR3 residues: CASSVAGGQTQYF. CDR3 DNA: TGTGCCAGCAGTGTAGCGGGAGGACAGACCCAGTACTTC.

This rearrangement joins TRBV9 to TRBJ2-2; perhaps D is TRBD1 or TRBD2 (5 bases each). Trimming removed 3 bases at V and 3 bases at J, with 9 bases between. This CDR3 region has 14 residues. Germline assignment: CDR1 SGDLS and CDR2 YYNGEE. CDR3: CASSGDGYTGELFF. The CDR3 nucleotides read TGTGCCAGCAGCGGGGACGGCTACACCGGGGAGCTGTTTTTT.

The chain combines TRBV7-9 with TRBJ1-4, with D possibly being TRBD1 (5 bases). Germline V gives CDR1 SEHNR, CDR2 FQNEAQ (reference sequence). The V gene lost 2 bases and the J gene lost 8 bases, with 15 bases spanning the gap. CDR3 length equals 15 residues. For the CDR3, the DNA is TGTGCCAGCAGCTTAAAATCGGGGGTTAGCGAAAAACTGTTTTTT. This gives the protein CASSLKSGVSEKLFF.

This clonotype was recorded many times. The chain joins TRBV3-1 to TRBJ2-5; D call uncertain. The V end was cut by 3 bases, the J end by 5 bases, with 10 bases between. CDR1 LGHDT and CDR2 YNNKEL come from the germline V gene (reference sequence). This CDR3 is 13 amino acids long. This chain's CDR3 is CASSQSSVETQYF. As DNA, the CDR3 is TGTGCCAGCAGCCAGTCTTCGGTGGAGACCCAGTACTTC.

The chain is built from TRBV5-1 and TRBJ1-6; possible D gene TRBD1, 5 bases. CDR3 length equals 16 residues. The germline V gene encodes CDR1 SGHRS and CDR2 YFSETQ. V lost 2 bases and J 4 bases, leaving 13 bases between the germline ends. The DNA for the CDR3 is TGCGCCAGCAGCTTAGGGAGGGGCGATTATAATTCACCCCTCCACTTT. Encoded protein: CASSLGRGDYNSPLHF.

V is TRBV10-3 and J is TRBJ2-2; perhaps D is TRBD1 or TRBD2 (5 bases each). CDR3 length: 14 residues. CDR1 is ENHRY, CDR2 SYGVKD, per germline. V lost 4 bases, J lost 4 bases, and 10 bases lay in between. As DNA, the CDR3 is TGTGCCATCAGTGGGGGGTCGATCACCGGGGAGCTGTTTTTT. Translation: CAISGGSITGELFF.

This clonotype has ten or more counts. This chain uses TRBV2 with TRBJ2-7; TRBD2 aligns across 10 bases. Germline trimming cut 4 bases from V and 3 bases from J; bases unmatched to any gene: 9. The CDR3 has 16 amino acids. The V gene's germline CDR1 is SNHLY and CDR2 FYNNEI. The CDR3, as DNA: TGTGCCAGCAGTGTCGATAGCGGGGGGCCTATCTACGAGCAGTACGTC. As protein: CASSVDSGGPIYEQYV.